This T cell receptor (beta chain) was recorded in a study of T cells in narcolepsy. There are 12 residues in the CDR3. Germline values: CDR1 SGHNT, CDR2 YENEEA. V dropped 8 bases and J dropped 3 bases, with 10 bases sitting between them. The method was immunoSEQ multiplex PCR; TCRdb's version includes in-frame clones alone and lacks a portion of them. The table has fewer than 35,000 clones, 75% to 90% seen once. This TCR came from a human donor with narcolepsy. The sample taken for sequencing was CD45RA- memory CD4+ T cells from PBMCs. The chain links TRBV11-3 to TRBJ1-1, with D perhaps TRBD1 (6 bases). The CDR3 loop is CASAGDDTEAFF. The CDR3 DNA is TGTGCCAGCGCAGGGGATGACACTGAAGCTTTCTTT.